This T cell receptor (beta chain) was profiled in a study of T cell changes during pregnancy in multiple sclerosis. V lost 0 bases, J lost 7 bases, and 4 bases stayed unmatched. Per the germline V gene, CDR1 is LNHNV and CDR2 is YYDKDF (reference sequence). The CDR3 length is 16 residues. TCRdb's table, derived via immunoSEQ multiplex PCR, lists solely in-frame clones and lacks some. Of 80,000 to 130,000 clones listed, over 85% are singletons. This clonotype was obtained from a female donor with multiple sclerosis, enrolled in a pregnancy study. The chain is built from TRBV15 and TRBJ1-4, with 11 bases that match TRBD1. The input for sequencing was peripheral blood, taken in the second trimester of pregnancy. As DNA, the CDR3 is TGTGCCACCAGCAGAGAGGGGGACAGGGGGTTTGAAAAACTGTTTTTT. This encodes CATSREGDRGFEKLFF.